This TCR beta chain was captured in a study of shared clonotypes between healthy human individuals. The genomic DNA of each subset was split evenly across several immunoSEQ plates. Repertoires were generated with immunoSEQ multiplex PCR, while TCRdb's copy carries only in-frame clones and drops some. The repertoire holds about 600,000 clones, with roughly 95% as singletons. CD45RO-negative, CCR7-positively selected cells formed the naive CD8 fraction, excluding terminally differentiated effector memory CD45RA+ cells. Germline-derived CDR1 and CDR2 are MNHEY and SMNVEV (reference sequence). The ends lost 2 bases at V and 5 bases at J; junction bases unmatched: 7. The CDR3 totals 15 residues.

The specimen sequenced was naive CD8+ T cells sorted from blood. The source is a woman aged 25 to 39 in good health. V and J are TRBV27 and TRBJ1-2; 8 positions match TRBD1. CDR3 residues: CASSLMAGGMYGYTF. CDR3 DNA: TGTGCCAGCAGTTTAATGGCAGGGGGCATGTATGGCTACACCTTC.